This entry describes one T cell receptor (beta chain). Clones were sequenced by immunoSEQ multiplex PCR, and TCRdb holds only the in-frame ones, with some missing. Of about 220,000 clones detected, about 80% appear once; the ten largest clones hold approximately 1.3%. The CDR3 is 13 residues long. Germline lookup yields CDR1 SEHNR and CDR2 FQNEAQ (reference sequence). V was trimmed by 0 bases and J by 5 bases, leaving 7 bases between them. This sample is drawn from a study of blood T cell repertoires in COVID-19. The TCR was taken from a woman in her thirties or forties with acute COVID-19. The sample was PBMCs or T cells enriched from blood (not recorded which). The J gene is TRBJ1-1, the V gene TRBV7-9; D not certain. The CDR3 DNA is TGTGCCAGCAGCTTAGCGTTCGGGACTGAAGCTTTCTTT. Its translation is CASSLAFGTEAFF.